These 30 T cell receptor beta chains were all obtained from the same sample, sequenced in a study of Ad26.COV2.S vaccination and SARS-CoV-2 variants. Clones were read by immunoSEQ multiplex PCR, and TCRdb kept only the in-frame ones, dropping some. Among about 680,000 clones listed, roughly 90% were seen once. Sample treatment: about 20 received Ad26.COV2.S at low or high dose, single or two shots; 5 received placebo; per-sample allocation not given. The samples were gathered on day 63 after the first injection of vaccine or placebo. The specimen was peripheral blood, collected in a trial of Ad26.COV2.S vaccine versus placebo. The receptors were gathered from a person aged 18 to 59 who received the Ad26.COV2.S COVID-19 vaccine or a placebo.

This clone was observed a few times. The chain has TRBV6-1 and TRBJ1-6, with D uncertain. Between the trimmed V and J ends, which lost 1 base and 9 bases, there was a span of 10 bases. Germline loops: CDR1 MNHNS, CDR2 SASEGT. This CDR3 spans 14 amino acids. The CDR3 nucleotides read TGTGCCAGCAGTGAAGTCTACTACACTTCACCCCTCCACTTT. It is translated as CASSEVYYTSPLHF.

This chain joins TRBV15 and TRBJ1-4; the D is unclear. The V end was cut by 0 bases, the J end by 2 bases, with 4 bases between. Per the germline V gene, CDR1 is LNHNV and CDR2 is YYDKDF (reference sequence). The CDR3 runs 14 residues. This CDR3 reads CATSREVTNEKLFF. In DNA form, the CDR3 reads TGTGCCACCAGCAGAGAAGTGACTAATGAAAAACTGTTTTTT.

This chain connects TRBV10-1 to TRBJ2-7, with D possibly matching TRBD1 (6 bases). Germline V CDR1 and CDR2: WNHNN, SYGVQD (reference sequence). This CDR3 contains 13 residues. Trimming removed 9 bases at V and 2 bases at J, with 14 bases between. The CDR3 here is CASSPGTTYEQYF. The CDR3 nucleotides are TGCGCCAGTAGTCCAGGGACAACCTACGAGCAGTACTTC.

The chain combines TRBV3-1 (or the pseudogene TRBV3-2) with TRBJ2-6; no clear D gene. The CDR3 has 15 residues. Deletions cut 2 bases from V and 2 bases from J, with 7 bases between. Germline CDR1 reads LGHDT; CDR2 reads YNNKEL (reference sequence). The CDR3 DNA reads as TGTGCCAGCAGCCAAAACAGTGCTGGGGCCAACGTCCTGACTTTC. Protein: CASSQNSAGANVLTF.

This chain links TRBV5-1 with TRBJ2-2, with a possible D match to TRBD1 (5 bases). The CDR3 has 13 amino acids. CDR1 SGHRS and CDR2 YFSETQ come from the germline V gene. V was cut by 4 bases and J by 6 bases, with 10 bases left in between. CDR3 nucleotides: TGCGCCAGCAGCGATCAGGGTCCCGGGGAGCTGTTTTTT. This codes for CASSDQGPGELFF. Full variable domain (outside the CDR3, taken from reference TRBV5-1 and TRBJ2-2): KAGVTQTPRYLIKTRGQQVTLSCSPISGHRSVSWYQQTPGQGLQFLFEYFSETQRNKGNFPGRFSGRQFSNSRSEMNVSTLELGDSALYLCASSDQGPGELFFGEGSRLTVL.

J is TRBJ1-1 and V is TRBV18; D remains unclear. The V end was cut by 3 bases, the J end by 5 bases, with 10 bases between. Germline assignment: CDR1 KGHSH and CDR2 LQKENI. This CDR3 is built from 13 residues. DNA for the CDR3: TGTGCCAGCTCACCCGAGGGTGGGACTGAAGCTTTCTTT. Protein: CASSPEGGTEAFF.

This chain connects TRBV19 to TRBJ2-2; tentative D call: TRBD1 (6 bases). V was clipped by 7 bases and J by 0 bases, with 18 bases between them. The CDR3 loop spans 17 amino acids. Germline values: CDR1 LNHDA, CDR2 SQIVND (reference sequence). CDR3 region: CASTTDSRVANTGELFF. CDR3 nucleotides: TGTGCCAGTACCACGGACAGTAGGGTAGCGAACACCGGGGAGCTGTTTTTT.

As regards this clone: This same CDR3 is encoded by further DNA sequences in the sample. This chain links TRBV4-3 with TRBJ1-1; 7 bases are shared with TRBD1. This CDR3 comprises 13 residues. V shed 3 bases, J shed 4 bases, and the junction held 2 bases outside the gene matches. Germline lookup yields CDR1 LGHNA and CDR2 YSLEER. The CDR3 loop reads CASSQTGFTEAFF. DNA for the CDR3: TGCGCCAGCAGCCAGACAGGGTTCACTGAAGCTTTCTTT.

CDR3 sequence: CASSQHDGGNTIYF. The CDR3 bases are TGTGCCAGCAGCCAACATGACGGTGGAAACACCATATATTTT. The chain carries TRBV7-2 and TRBJ1-3; D is ambiguous. Trimming removed 5 bases at V and 3 bases at J, with 11 bases between. This CDR3 is 14 amino acids long. In germline, CDR1 is SGHTA, CDR2 FQGNSA.

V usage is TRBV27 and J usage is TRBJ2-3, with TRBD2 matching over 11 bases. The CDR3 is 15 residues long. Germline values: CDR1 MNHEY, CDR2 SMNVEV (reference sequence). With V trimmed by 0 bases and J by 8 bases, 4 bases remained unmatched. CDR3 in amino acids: CASSLSLGLAVTQYF. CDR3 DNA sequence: TGTGCCAGCAGTTTATCTCTGGGACTAGCGGTTACGCAGTATTTT.

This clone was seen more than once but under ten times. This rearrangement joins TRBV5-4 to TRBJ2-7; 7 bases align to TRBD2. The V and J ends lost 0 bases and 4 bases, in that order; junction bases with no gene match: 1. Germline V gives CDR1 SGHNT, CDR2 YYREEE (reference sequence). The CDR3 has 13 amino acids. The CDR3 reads CASSLERGYEQYF. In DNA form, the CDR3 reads TGTGCCAGCAGCTTGGAGCGGGGATACGAGCAGTACTTC.

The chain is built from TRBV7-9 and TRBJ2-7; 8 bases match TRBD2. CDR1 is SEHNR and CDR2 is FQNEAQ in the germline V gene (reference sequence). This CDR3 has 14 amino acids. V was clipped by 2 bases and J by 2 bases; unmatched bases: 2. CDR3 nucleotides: TGTGCCAGCAGCTTAACACTAGCGGCCTACGAGCAGTACTTC. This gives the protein CASSLTLAAYEQYF.

In nucleotides, the CDR3 is TGTGCCAGCAGCCAAGATAGAGGAACTAGCACAGATACGCAGTATTTT. Translating it yields CASSQDRGTSTDTQYF. The V gene is TRBV4-2, the J gene TRBJ2-3; no clear D. This CDR3 contains 16 residues. V shed 0 bases and J shed 0 bases, with 10 bases lying between them. Germline loops: CDR1 LGHNA, CDR2 YNFKEQ.

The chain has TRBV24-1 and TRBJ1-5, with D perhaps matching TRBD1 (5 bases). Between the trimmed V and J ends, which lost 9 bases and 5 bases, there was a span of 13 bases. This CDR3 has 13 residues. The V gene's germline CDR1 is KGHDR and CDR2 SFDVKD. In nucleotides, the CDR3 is TGTGCCACCGGCGGGACGGTTGATCAGCCCCAGCATTTT. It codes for CATGGTVDQPQHF.

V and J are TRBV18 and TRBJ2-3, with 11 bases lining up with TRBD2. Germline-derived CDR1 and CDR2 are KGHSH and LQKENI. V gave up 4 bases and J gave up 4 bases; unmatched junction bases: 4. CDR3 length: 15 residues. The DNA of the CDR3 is TGTGCCAGCTCACAACTAGCGGGAGCCGCAGATACGCAGTATTTT. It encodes CASSQLAGAADTQYF.

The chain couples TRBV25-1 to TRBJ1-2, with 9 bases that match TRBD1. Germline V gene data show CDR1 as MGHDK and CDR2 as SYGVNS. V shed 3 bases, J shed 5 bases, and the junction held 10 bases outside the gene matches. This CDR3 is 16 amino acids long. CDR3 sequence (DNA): TGTGCCAGCAGTGATCATACCGGGACAGGGTCGTATGGCTACACCTTC. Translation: CASSDHTGTGSYGYTF.

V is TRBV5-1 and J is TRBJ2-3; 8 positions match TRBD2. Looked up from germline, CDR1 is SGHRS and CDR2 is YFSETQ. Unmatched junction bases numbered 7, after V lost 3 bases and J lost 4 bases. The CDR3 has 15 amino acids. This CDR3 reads CASSWGLVSADTQYF. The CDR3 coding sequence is TGCGCCAGCAGCTGGGGACTAGTATCGGCAGATACGCAGTATTTT.

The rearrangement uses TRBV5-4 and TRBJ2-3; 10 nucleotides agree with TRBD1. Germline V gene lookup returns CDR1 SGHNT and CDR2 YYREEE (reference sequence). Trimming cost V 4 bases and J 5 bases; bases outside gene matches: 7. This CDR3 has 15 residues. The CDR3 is CASSPGTGVKDTQYF. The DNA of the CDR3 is TGTGCCAGCAGCCCCGGGACAGGGGTTAAAGATACGCAGTATTTT.

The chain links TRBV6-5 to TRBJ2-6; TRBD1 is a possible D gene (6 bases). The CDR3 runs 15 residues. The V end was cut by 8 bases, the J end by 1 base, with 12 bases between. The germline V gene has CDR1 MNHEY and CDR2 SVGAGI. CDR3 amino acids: CASGGQISGANVLTF. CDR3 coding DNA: TGTGCCAGCGGGGGACAAATTTCTGGGGCCAACGTCCTGACTTTC.

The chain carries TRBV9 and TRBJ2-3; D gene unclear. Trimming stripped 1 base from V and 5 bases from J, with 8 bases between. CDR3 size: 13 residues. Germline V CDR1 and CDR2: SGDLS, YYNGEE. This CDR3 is CASSVWRLDTQYF. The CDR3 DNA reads TGTGCCAGCAGCGTATGGAGACTAGATACGCAGTATTTT.

The CDR3 DNA follows: TGTGCCAGCAGTGAAGTTCTAGCGGGGCCGGATTCCTACGAGCAGTACTTC. As protein: CASSEVLAGPDSYEQYF. This chain connects TRBV6-1 to TRBJ2-7, with 9 bases lining up with TRBD2. Looked up from germline, CDR1 is MNHNS and CDR2 is SASEGT. Trimming removed 1 base from V and 1 base from J; junction bases left unmatched: 8. The CDR3 totals 17 residues.

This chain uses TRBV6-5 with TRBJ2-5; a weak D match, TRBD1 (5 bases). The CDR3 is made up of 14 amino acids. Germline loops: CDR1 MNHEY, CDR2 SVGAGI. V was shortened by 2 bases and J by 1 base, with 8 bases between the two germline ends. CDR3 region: CASSYQGFQETQYF. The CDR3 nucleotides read TGTGCCAGCAGTTACCAGGGATTCCAAGAGACCCAGTACTTC.

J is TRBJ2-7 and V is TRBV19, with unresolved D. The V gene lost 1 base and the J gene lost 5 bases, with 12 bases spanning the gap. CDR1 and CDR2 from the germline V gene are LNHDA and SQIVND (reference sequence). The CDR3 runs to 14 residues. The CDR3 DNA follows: TGTGCCAGTAGTATAGGGGCCCTTCGGCACGAGCAGTACTTC. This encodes CASSIGALRHEQYF.

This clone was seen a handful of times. The DNA for the CDR3 is TGTGCCAGCTCACCAAAGACCGGGACTCCAGAATCACCCCTCCACTTT. Its protein is CASSPKTGTPESPLHF. This chain links TRBV18 with TRBJ1-6; D possibly corresponds to TRBD1 (5 bases). The germline V gene encodes CDR1 KGHSH and CDR2 LQKENI. Deletions cut 2 bases from V and 10 bases from J, with 18 bases between. The CDR3 loop spans 16 amino acids.

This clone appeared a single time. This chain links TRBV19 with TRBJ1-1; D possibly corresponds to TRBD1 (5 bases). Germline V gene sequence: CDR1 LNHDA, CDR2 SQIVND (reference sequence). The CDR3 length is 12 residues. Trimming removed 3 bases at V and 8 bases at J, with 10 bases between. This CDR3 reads CASSIQGLEAFF. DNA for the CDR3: TGTGCCAGTAGTATTCAGGGACTCGAAGCTTTCTTT.

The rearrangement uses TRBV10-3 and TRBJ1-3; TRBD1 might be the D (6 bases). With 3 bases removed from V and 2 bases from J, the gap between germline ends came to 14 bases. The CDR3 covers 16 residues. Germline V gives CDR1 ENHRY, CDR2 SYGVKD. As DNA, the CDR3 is TGTGCCATCAGTGACTTGACAGGTGGAACTGGAAACACCATATATTTT. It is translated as CAISDLTGGTGNTIYF.

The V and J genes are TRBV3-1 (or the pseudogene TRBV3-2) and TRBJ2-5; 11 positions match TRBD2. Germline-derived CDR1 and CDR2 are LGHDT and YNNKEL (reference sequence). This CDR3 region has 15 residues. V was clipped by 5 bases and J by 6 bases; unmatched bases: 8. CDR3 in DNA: TGTGCCAGCAGCTTAACTAGCGGGAGTGCTAAGACCCAGTACTTC. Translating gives CASSLTSGSAKTQYF.

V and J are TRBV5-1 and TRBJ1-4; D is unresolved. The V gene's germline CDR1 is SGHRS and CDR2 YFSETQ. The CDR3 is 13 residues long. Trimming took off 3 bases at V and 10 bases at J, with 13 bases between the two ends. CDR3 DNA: TGCGCCAGCAGCTGGACTCAGGAGTCAAAACTGTTTTTT. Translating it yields CASSWTQESKLFF.

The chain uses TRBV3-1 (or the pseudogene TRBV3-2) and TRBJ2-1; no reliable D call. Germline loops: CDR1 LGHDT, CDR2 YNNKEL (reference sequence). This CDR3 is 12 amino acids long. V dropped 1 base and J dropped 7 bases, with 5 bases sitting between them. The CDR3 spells CASSQVGNEQFF. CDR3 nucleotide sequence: TGTGCCAGCAGCCAAGTAGGGAATGAGCAGTTCTTC.

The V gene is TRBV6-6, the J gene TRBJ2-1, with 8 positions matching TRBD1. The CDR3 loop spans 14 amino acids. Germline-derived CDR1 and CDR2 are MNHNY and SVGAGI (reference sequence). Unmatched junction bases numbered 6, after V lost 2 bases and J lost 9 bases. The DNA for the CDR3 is TGTGCCAGCAGTTACAAGGACAGGGTCGGTGAGCAGTTCTTC. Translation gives CASSYKDRVGEQFF.